This TCR beta chain was observed in a study of post-analysis software for immune sequencing data. The TCR beta cDNA libraries carried unique molecular identifiers. TCRdb analysed the PCR reads with MiXCR anew, one entry per CDR3 protein. The data hold hundreds of thousands of distinct CDR3 sequences, with approximately 59% observed a single time. A word on this clonotype: As yet, its antigen is unknown.

Study results and caveats: In patients, TRBV5-6, TRBV5-1 and TRBV20-1 belonged to four or five TRBV segments found more frequently than in controls.

Trimming stripped 4 bases from V and 6 bases from J, with 14 bases between. The germline V gene encodes CDR1 SGHRS and CDR2 YFSETQ. The CDR3 totals 14 residues. This chain connects TRBV5-1 to TRBJ1-5; D possibly corresponds to TRBD1 (5 bases). The sequence derives from a girl aged 2 to 9 with multiple sclerosis. Sequencing was carried out using blood. The CDR3 is CASSPYPGGQPQHF. The CDR3 nucleotides read TGCGCCAGCAGCCCGTATCCTGGGGGTCAGCCCCAGCATTTT.